The rows below give T cell receptor beta chains drawn from one sample of a study of blood T cell repertoires in COVID-19. The protocol was immunoSEQ multiplex PCR, while the TCRdb copy is restricted to in-frame clones and leaves out a portion. Of about 260,000 clones detected, 91% appear once; the ten largest clones hold 2.5% to 3%. Input material: peripheral blood. Source of these receptors: a young adult with COVID-19, enrolled during active disease. The CDR3 runs from the conserved cysteine through the conserved F or W. Each record gives: clone size, J gene, V gene, D gene, CDR3 DNA, CDR3 protein. A D gene is named only where the DNA matches it firmly. Expanded clones are given a class, and other clones once, few, many or no size at all.

size: -; J: TRBJ1-1; V: TRBV29-1; D: -; DNA: TGCAGCGCTCACGGCGGGGCCCCTCTTGAAGCTTTCTTT; CDR3: CSAHGGAPLEAFF
size: -; J: TRBJ1-6; V: TRBV5-1; D: TRBD1; DNA: TGCGCCAGCAGCGCAGAGGACAGGGGGCGATCACCCCTCCACTTT; CDR3: CASSAEDRGRSPLHF
size: few; J: TRBJ1-4; V: TRBV5-4; D: -; DNA: TGTGCCAGCAGCTCGACGGAAGGGAGTGAAAAACTGTTTTTT; CDR3: CASSSTEGSEKLFF
size: once; J: TRBJ2-7; V: TRBV27; D: TRBD2; DNA: TGTGCCAGCAGCTCGGGACTAGCGCTCGAGCAGTACTTC; CDR3: CASSSGLALEQYF
size: -; J: TRBJ1-4; V: TRBV7-9; D: TRBD1; DNA: TGTGCCAGCAGCGACAGGGGAGGAGGGGAAAAACTGTTTTTT; CDR3: CASSDRGGGEKLFF
size: -; J: TRBJ1-1; V: TRBV7-9; D: -; DNA: TGTGCCAGCAGCTTCGCAGTTTTGACAGGGAACACTGAAGCTTTCTTT; CDR3: CASSFAVLTGNTEAFF
size: -; J: TRBJ2-2; V: TRBV7-8; D: TRBD1; DNA: TGTGCCAGCAGCTCTGACAGGGGGCTTTCCGGGGAGCTGTTTTTT; CDR3: CASSSDRGLSGELFF
size: -; J: TRBJ2-7; V: TRBV27; D: -; DNA: TGTGCCAGTAAGCTAGGTGCTCCCAGTTTGGAGCAGTACTTC; CDR3: CASKLGAPSLEQYF
size: -; J: TRBJ2-2; V: TRBV11-3; D: TRBD2; DNA: TGTGCCAGCAGCCCCGGGACTAGCGGGAGTGGTGCCGGGGAGCTGTTTTTT; CDR3: CASSPGTSGSGAGELFF
size: -; J: TRBJ2-7; V: TRBV7-2; D: -; DNA: TGTGCCAGCAGCTTAAAGGGCAGGGGTAACTCCTACGAGCAGTACTTC; CDR3: CASSLKGRGNSYEQYF
size: -; J: TRBJ2-5; V: TRBV4-1; D: -; DNA: TGCGCCAGCAGCCAGACTGACGGCCAAGAGACCCAGTACTTC; CDR3: CASSQTDGQETQYF
size: -; J: TRBJ2-3; V: TRBV14; D: TRBD1; DNA: TGTGCCAGCAGCCAAGAATGGGGGACAGGAGGAACTACAGATACGCAGTATTTT; CDR3: CASSQEWGTGGTTDTQYF
size: -; J: TRBJ2-7; V: TRBV3-1/TRBV3-2; D: -; DNA: TGTGCCAGCAGCCAAGATCGAGGGGGATACGAGCAGTACTTC; CDR3: CASSQDRGGYEQYF
size: once; J: TRBJ2-6; V: TRBV21-1; D: -; DNA: TGTGCCAGCAGCGGACCGGGACAGGGGGCGGATGGGGCCAACGTCCTGACTTTC; CDR3: CASSGPGQGADGANVLTF
size: -; J: TRBJ2-2; V: TRBV13; D: TRBD2; DNA: TGTGCCAGCAGCTCGACTGGACTAGCGCGGGCCGGGGAGCTGTTTTTT; CDR3: CASSSTGLARAGELFF
size: -; J: TRBJ2-1; V: TRBV27; D: TRBD2; DNA: TGTGCCAGCAGTCCGAGACCGAGGTTAGCGGGAGGAACCTACAATGAGCAGTTCTTC; CDR3: CASSPRPRLAGGTYNEQFF
size: -; J: TRBJ1-6; V: TRBV2; D: -; DNA: TGTGCCAGCAGCGCCGGGGGACTGTATAATTCACCCCTCCACTTT; CDR3: CASSAGGLYNSPLHF
size: -; J: TRBJ1-2; V: TRBV9; D: -; DNA: TGTGCCAGCAGCCAAGGGGGAGCTAACTATGGCTACACCTTC; CDR3: CASSQGGANYGYTF
size: few; J: TRBJ2-7; V: TRBV12-3/TRBV12-4; D: -; DNA: TGTGCCAGCAGTTTAGGACAGCTCTACGAGCAGTACTTC; CDR3: CASSLGQLYEQYF
size: -; J: TRBJ1-2; V: TRBV6-5; D: -; DNA: TGTGCCAGCAGTTACACAGGGATCAATGGCTACACCTTC; CDR3: CASSYTGINGYTF
size: -; J: TRBJ1-6; V: TRBV11-3; D: -; DNA: TGTGCCAGCAGCTCAAACATGAATTCACCCCTCCACTTT; CDR3: CASSSNMNSPLHF
size: few; J: TRBJ2-5; V: TRBV7-9; D: TRBD2; DNA: TGTGCCAGCAGCTTCTCTAAGACTAGCGGGAGCGGAGAGACCCAGTACTTC; CDR3: CASSFSKTSGSGETQYF